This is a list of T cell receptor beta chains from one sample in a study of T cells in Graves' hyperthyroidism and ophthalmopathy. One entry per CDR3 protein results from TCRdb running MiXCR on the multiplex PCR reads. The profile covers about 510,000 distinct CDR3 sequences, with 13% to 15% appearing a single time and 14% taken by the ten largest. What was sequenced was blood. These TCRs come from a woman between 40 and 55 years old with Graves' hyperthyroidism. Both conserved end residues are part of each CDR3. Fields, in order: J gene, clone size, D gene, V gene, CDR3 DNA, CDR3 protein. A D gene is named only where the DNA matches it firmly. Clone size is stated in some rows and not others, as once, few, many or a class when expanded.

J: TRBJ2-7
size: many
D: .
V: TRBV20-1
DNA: TGCAGTGCTAGTGGTAGGGGCGCGTATCCCTACGAGCAGTACTTC
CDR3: CSASGRGAYPYEQYF

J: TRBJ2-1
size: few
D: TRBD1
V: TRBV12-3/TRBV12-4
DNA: TGTGCCAGCAGTGATACGGGACAGGGGAGGAAGTTCTTC
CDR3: CASSDTGQGRKFF

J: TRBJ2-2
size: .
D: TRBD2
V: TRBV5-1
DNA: TGCGCCAGCAGCTTCGGGACTAGCGGGAGGGCCCTTCGTAACACCGGGGAGCTGTTTTTT
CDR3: CASSFGTSGRALRNTGELFF

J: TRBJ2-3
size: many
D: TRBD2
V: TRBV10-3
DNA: TGTGCCATCAGTCGATCGCCAGCGGGAGATCGCACAGATACGCAGTATTTT
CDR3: CAISRSPAGDRTDTQYF

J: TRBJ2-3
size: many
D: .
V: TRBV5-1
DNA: TGCGCCAGCAGCCGGTCCCCTGTTGGGACAGATACGCAGTATTTT
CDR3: CASSRSPVGTDTQYF

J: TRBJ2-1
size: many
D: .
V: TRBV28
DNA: TGTGCCAGCAGTTTTTCCAACTACAATGAGCAGTTCTTC
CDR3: CASSFSNYNEQFF

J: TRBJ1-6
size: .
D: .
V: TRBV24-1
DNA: TGTGCCACCAGTGCGGGGGTGCATTCACCCCTCCACTTT
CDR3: CATSAGVHSPLHF

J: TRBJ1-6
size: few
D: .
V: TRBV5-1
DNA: TGCGCCAGCAGTTACGACAGGCCTGGAATCAGCTCCTATAATTCACCCCTCCACTTT
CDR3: CASSYDRPGISSYNSPLHF

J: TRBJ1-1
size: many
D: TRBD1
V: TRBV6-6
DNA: TGTGCCAGCAGTTACTCCAATAAGGGGACAGGGAACACTGAAGCTTTCTTT
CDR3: CASSYSNKGTGNTEAFF

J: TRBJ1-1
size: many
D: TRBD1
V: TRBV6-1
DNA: TGTGCCAGCAGTCAACCAGACCGGGACAGGGCGATGCGATGGACTGAAGCTTTCTTT
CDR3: CASSQPDRDRAMRWTEAFF

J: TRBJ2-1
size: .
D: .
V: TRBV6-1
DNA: TGTGCCAGCACCCCCACGGCGGATGAGCAGTTCTTC
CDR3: CASTPTADEQFF

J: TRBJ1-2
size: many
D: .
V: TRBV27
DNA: TGTGCCAGCAGTTTCCAGGGGAACTATGGCTACACCTTC
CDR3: CASSFQGNYGYTF

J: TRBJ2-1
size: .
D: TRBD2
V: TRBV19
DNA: TGTGCCAGTTTAGATGTTGCGGGAGGGCTCCATGAGCAGTTCTTC
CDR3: CASLDVAGGLHEQFF